The clone carrying this T cell receptor beta chain has ten or more counts. Its antigen is unknown. For repertoire sequencing, the TCR beta CDR3 regions were amplified from RNA transcripts. RT-PCR in the first round used HTBI primers; a second-round multiplex PCR followed. Each CDR3 protein is one row after TCRdb ran MiXCR on the multiplex PCR reads. Here the sample spans 300,000 to 500,000 distinct CDR3 sequences, about 16% being singletons. The CDR3 covers 16 residues. Germline-derived CDR1 and CDR2 are SNHLY and FYNNEI. Trimming removed 4 bases from V and 0 bases from J, with 10 bases in between. These data come from a study of Graves' ophthalmopathy and Graves' hyperthyroidism. Patients were excluded if they had other autoimmune diseases or uncontrolled infections, and likewise if pregnancy or lactation applied. Each diagnosis was determined on the basis of clinical symptoms, serum thyroxine, TRAb, thyroid ultrasound and orbital computed tomography.

The study's findings and limits: Ophthalmopathy progression predictions by the model showed nearly 75% specificity and roughly 70% sensitivity. An approximately 84% specificity and just under 90% sensitivity were achieved by a 13-signature model that separated ophthalmopathy from stable hyperthyroidism.

The genes are TRBV2 and TRBJ2-6; D remains unclear. The clonotype comes from a woman between 18 and 30 years old with stable Graves' hyperthyroidism. The sample comprised peripheral blood. In DNA, the CDR3 is TGTGCCAGCAGTGGAGGCACTTCCTCTGGGGCCAACGTCCTGACTTTC. Residues: CASSGGTSSGANVLTF.